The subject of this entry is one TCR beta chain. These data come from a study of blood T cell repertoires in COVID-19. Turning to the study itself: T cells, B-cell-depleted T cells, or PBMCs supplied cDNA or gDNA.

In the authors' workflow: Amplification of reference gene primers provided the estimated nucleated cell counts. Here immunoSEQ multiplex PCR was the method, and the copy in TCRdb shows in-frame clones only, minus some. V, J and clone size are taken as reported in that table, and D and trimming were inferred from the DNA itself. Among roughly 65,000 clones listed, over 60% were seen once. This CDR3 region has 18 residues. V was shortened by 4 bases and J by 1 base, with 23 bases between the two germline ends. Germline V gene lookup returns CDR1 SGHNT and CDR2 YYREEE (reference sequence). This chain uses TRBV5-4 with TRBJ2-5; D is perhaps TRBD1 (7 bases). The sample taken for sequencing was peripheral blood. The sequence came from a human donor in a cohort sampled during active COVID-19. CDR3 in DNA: TGTGCCAGCAGCCCACCCCCTGGGAGGACAGGCGCCCAAGAGACCCAGTACTTC. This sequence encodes CASSPPPGRTGAQETQYF.